Ten or more counts support the clone carrying this TCR beta chain. Investigators profiled TCR beta VDJ and CDR3 from genomic DNA template. TCRdb re-called the reads through MiXCR, storing one row per CDR3 protein. The sample lists about 210,000 distinct CDR3 sequences; 30% to 35% were seen once. V dropped 6 bases and J dropped 0 bases, with 14 bases sitting between them. The CDR3 has 14 residues. CDR1 DFQATT and CDR2 SNEGSKA come from the germline V gene (reference sequence). This entry belongs to a study of CD8+CD57+ T cells in acquired aplastic anemia. In the study overall: When averaged, DNA from sorted CD4+ and CD8+ cells came to 3 to 4 ug. For CD4+ cells, healthy donors had an average of about 10 million reads.

Sequencing was performed on sorted CD4+, CD8+, or CD8+CD57+ T cells (not recorded which) from PBMCs. This sequence was found in a human donor in good health, serving as a control. This chain links TRBV20-1 with TRBJ1-2; D gene unclear. For the CDR3, the DNA is TGCAGTGCCATCCCCGGAACAGCTAACTATGGCTACACCTTC. It encodes CSAIPGTANYGYTF.